The T cell receptor (beta chain) under discussion was sequenced for a study of blood T cell repertoires in COVID-19. The wider study: From the United States, Italy and Spain came samples of acute and convalescent COVID-19. PBMCs, B-cell-depleted T cells, or T cells were the source of the cDNA or gDNA that made up the material.

A note on this clone: The germline gene is not matched at one end of the junction; a read error may be the cause.

Authors' data handling: Estimated nucleated cell counts came from reference gene primer amplification. The table came from immunoSEQ multiplex PCR; TCRdb's copy has only in-frame clones and leaves some out. V and J calls plus clone size are reproduced from that table; the DNA served to infer D and trimming. Of under 300,000 clones detected, about 80% appear once; the ten largest clones hold around 9.6%. This receptor was identified in a woman older than 75 with acute or convalescent COVID-19. Sequenced material: peripheral blood.

The CDR3 region is CACRRGNEQFF. In DNA, the CDR3 is TGTGCCTGCAGACGGGGTAATGAGCAGTTCTTC. The chain links TRBV14 to TRBJ2-1, with D tentatively TRBD2 (5 bases). Germline loops: CDR1 SGHDN, CDR2 FVKESK. The CDR3 is made up of 11 amino acids.